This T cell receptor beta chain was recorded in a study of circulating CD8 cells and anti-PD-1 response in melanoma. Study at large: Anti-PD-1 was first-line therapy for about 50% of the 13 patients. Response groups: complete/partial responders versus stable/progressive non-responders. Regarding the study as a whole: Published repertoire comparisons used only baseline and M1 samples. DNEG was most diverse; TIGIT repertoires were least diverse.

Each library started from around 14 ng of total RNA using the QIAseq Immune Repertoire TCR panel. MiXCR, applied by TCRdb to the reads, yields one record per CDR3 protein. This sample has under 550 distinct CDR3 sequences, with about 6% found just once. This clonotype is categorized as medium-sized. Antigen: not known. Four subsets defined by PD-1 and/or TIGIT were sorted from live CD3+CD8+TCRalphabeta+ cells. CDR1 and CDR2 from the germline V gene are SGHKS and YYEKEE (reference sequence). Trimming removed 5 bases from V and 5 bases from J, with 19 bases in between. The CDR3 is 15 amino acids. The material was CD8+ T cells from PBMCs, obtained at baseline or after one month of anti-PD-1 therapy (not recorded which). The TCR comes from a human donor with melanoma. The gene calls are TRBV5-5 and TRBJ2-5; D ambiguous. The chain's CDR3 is CASRHHGPGWETQYF. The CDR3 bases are TGTGCCAGCAGACACCATGGTCCGGGCTGGGAGACCCAGTACTTC.